The 5 T cell receptor beta chains below come from one sample, sequenced in a study of T cells expressing NK-cell markers (dated by TCRdb to the early 2020s). Library prep was done by 5' RACE. The run used an Illumina HiSeq 2000. TCRdb reprocessed the reads, reporting each CDR3 protein sequence once and no DNA. The sample's clone listing holds 250,000 or so distinct CDR3 sequences. The top ten clonotypes cover around 3.9% of the sample. The sample taken for sequencing was blood T cells: a sorted CD56 or NKG2C T cell subset, CD4+ or CD8+ T cells, or bulk PBMC T cells (not recorded which). These receptors were collected from a woman aged 18 to 75 in good health.

V gene TRBV7-2 combines with J gene TRBJ2-3; TCRdb lists TRBD2, though no DNA is available to test this call. The CDR3 loop spans 17 amino acids. Germline CDR1 and CDR2: SGHTA and FQGNSA. The CDR3 loop is CASSLSGGGGPTDTQYF.

The rearrangement links TRBV28 to TRBJ2-2. CDR3 length: 12 amino acids. CDR1 is MDHEN, CDR2 SYDVKM, per germline. CDR3 region: CASTENTGELFF.

The rearrangement uses TRBV10-2 and TRBJ2-5; the TCRdb D gene call, TRBD1, has no DNA to confirm it. Germline CDR1 WSHSY, CDR2 SAAADI. The CDR3 has 12 amino acids. CDR3 in amino acids: CASKDRAETQYF.

CDR3 residues: CASSFGQPYEQYF. The chain joins TRBV6-2 or TRBV6-3 to TRBJ2-7. The CDR3 length is 13 residues. From germline, CDR1 is MNHEY and CDR2 SVGEGT.

The V and J genes are TRBV27 and TRBJ2-7; TCRdb's assignment of TRBD1 cannot be checked, as there is no DNA. Germline V gene data show CDR1 as MNHEY and CDR2 as SMNVEV (reference sequence). The CDR3 length is 15 residues. The CDR3 loop reads CASRSPGQGHYEQYF.